Each of the 29 T cell receptor beta chains below was sequenced from the same sample in a study of blood T cell repertoires in COVID-19 (TCRdb year 2020). Libraries came from the immunoSEQ multiplex PCR assay. The table was pulled from immuneACCESS by TCRdb, which kept in-frame rearrangements only. Such tables lose some clones; where checked, under half of the loss comes from unresolved V genes, and the rest has no known cause. The sample profile shows some 340,000 clones; about 87% of them were found once. In total, the top ten clones hold approximately 5% of the sample. Sequences were obtained from PBMCs or T cells enriched from blood (not recorded which). These TCRs come from a woman in her twenties or thirties who had recovered from COVID-19.

The V call is TRBV18, the J call TRBJ1-2; no reliable D call. The CDR3 contains 13 residues. From germline, CDR1 is KGHSH and CDR2 LQKENI. Trimming removed 2 bases from V and 8 bases from J, with 12 bases in between. In DNA, the CDR3 is TGTGCCAGCTCACCAACCACGGGAGAGGGCTACACCTTC. It codes for CASSPTTGEGYTF.

This chain connects TRBV28 to TRBJ1-2; the match to TRBD1 covers 7 bases. The CDR3 has 12 amino acids. In germline, CDR1 is MDHEN, CDR2 SYDVKM. With V trimmed by 10 bases and J by 4 bases, 6 bases remained unmatched. CDR3 bases: TGTGCCAACGGAGGGGGCGGCTATGGCTACACCTTC. Translation: CANGGGGYGYTF.

This sequence joins TRBV28 and TRBJ1-1, with a tentative D call TRBD1 (5 bases). The CDR3 has 17 amino acids. Germline CDR1 is MDHEN and CDR2 is SYDVKM. Trimming pared 5 bases from V and 0 bases from J, leaving 19 bases between. The DNA of the CDR3 is TGTGCCAGCAGTCCAGGCCGATGGGGCCCCATGAACACTGAAGCTTTCTTT. Protein product: CASSPGRWGPMNTEAFF.

This CDR3 is CASSLVLRGTYEQYF. CDR3 in DNA: TGCGCCAGCAGCTTGGTTTTGCGGGGTACCTACGAGCAGTACTTC. This chain uses TRBV5-1 with TRBJ2-7; TRBD2 might be the D (6 bases). Germline values: CDR1 SGHRS, CDR2 YFSETQ. V was shortened by 0 bases and J by 2 bases, with 12 bases between the two germline ends. The CDR3 contains 15 residues.

The rearrangement uses TRBV5-4 and TRBJ1-4; 7 bases align to TRBD1. With V trimmed by 4 bases and J by 5 bases, 8 bases remained unmatched. The V gene's germline CDR1 is SGHNT and CDR2 YYREEE (reference sequence). The CDR3 consists of 15 residues. Written as DNA, the CDR3 is TGTGCCAGCAGCCCACGACAGGGCCCCAATGAAAAACTGTTTTTT. Translating it yields CASSPRQGPNEKLFF. The entire variable domain, with the rest obtained from reference TRBV5-4 and TRBJ1-4, is as follows: ETGVTQSPTHLIKTRGQQVTLRCSSQSGHNTVSWYQQALGQGPQFIFQYYREEENGRGNFPPRFSGLQFPNYSSELNVNALELDDSALYLCASSPRQGPNEKLFFGSGTQLSVL.

The chain has TRBV29-1 and TRBJ1-1; TRBD1 might be the D (6 bases). With 5 bases removed from V and 4 bases from J, the gap between germline ends came to 8 bases. This CDR3 contains 11 residues. Germline CDR1 SQVTM, CDR2 ANQGSEA. CDR3 nucleotide sequence: TGCAGCGTTCTACAGGGCACTGAAGCTTTCTTT. It encodes CSVLQGTEAFF.

This chain uses TRBV4-2 with TRBJ1-2; TRBD1 matches 8 bases. V lost 3 bases, J lost 4 bases, and 4 bases stayed unmatched. CDR1 and CDR2 (germline): LGHNA, YNFKEQ. The CDR3 contains 14 residues. The CDR3 loop is CASSQDRESYGYTF. CDR3 bases: TGTGCCAGCAGCCAGGACAGGGAAAGCTATGGCTACACCTTC.

DNA for the CDR3: TGTGCCAGCAGTTACGTCGCGGCGACAGATACGCAGTATTTT. Amino acids: CASSYVAATDTQYF. V gene TRBV6-5 combines with J gene TRBJ2-3; the D is unclear. The CDR3 extends over 14 amino acids. Germline CDR1 is MNHEY and CDR2 is SVGAGI. Trimming shortened V by 2 bases and J by 3 bases, and 9 bases separated the two germline ends.

This chain joins TRBV7-2 and TRBJ1-6, with D uncertain. The CDR3 is made up of 15 amino acids. Per the germline V gene, CDR1 is SGHTA and CDR2 is FQGNSA. V shed 5 bases and J shed 5 bases, with 13 bases lying between them. CDR3 sequence: CASSRYRRDNSPLHF. The CDR3 DNA reads as TGTGCCAGCAGCCGCTATCGGAGGGATAATTCACCCCTCCACTTT.

The chain is built from TRBV19 and TRBJ2-5; a weak D match, TRBD2 (6 bases). The CDR3 extends over 15 amino acids. Trimming removed 6 bases at V and 5 bases at J, with 19 bases between. Germline V gene sequence: CDR1 LNHDA, CDR2 SQIVND (reference sequence). CDR3 loop: CASRVGGGGEETQYF. The CDR3 coding sequence is TGTGCCAGTAGAGTTGGGGGAGGTGGCGAGGAGACCCAGTACTTC.

This clone was recorded a few times. The genes are TRBV2 and TRBJ1-3; D perhaps matches TRBD1 (5 bases). Trimming removed 2 bases at V and 2 bases at J, with 19 bases between. The CDR3 is 18 amino acids. The germline V gene encodes CDR1 SNHLY and CDR2 FYNNEI. The CDR3 sequence is CASSEWGIQQGPGNTIYF. CDR3 bases: TGTGCCAGCAGTGAATGGGGAATCCAGCAGGGCCCTGGAAACACCATATATTTT. The full variable domain, rest sourced from reference TRBV2 and TRBJ1-3, is EPEVTQTPSHQVTQMGQEVILRCVPISNHLYFYWYRQILGQKVEFLVSFYNNEISEKSEIFDDQFSVERPDGSNFTLKIRSTKLEDSAMYFCASSEWGIQQGPGNTIYFGEGSWLTVV.

This chain joins TRBV29-1 and TRBJ2-7; 8 bases align to TRBD1. From germline, CDR1 is SQVTM and CDR2 ANQGSEA. V shed 0 bases and J 1 base; nucleotides not matched to a gene: 2. The CDR3 has 14 residues. CDR3 DNA sequence: TGCAGCGTTGAAGAGACAGGGGTATCCTACGAGCAGTACTTC. Its translation is CSVEETGVSYEQYF.

This clone was seen a handful of times. CDR3 DNA sequence: TGTGCCAGCAGCCATGACAGGTTTACTAACTATGGCTACACCTTC. Protein sequence: CASSHDRFTNYGYTF. The rearrangement links TRBV11-2 to TRBJ1-2, with D possibly matching TRBD1 (6 bases). V lost 5 bases and J lost 0, with 13 bases in between. The length of the CDR3 is 15 residues. Germline CDR1 is SGHAT and CDR2 is FQNNGV. Filled out from reference TRBV11-2 and TRBJ1-2, the complete variable domain reads EAGVAQSPRYKIIEKRQSVAFWCNPISGHATLYWYQQILGQGPKLLIQFQNNGVVDDSQLPKDRFSAERLKGVDSTLKIQPAKLEDSAVYLCASSHDRFTNYGYTFGSGTRLTVV.

This clone was counted only a few times. The V call is TRBV7-9, the J call TRBJ1-2, with TRBD1 as a possible D gene (5 bases). CDR3 length: 15 residues. The ends were cut back, 3 bases at V and 2 bases at J, with 13 bases in the middle. Germline V CDR1 and CDR2: SEHNR, FQNEAQ (reference sequence). The CDR3 protein is CASSFPWGRNYGYTF. The CDR3 DNA reads TGTGCCAGCAGCTTCCCCTGGGGCAGGAACTATGGCTACACCTTC.

The V call is TRBV5-1, the J call TRBJ1-2; a weak D match, TRBD1 (6 bases). The CDR3 has 16 residues. From germline, CDR1 is SGHRS and CDR2 YFSETQ. Trimming pared 0 bases from V and 4 bases from J, leaving 16 bases between. In DNA, the CDR3 is TGCGCCAGCAGCTTGGCCTTGGGGACACTCGGCTATGGCTACACCTTC. Its protein product is CASSLALGTLGYGYTF. The whole variable domain, filled in from reference TRBV5-1 and TRBJ1-2, reads KAGVTQTPRYLIKTRGQQVTLSCSPISGHRSVSWYQQTPGQGLQFLFEYFSETQRNKGNFPGRFSGRQFSNSRSEMNVSTLELGDSALYLCASSLALGTLGYGYTFGSGTRLTVV.

The genes are TRBV4-1 and TRBJ1-2; the D gene is possibly TRBD1 (6 bases). Germline lookup yields CDR1 MGHRA and CDR2 YSYEKL. CDR3 length equals 16 residues. Trimming removed 0 bases from V and 2 bases from J, with 13 bases in between. The CDR3 DNA sequence: TGCGCCAGCAGCCAAGATTACAGCGGGGGCAACTATGGCTACACCTTC. As protein: CASSQDYSGGNYGYTF.

This clone occurred once. The rearrangement joins TRBV19 to TRBJ2-5, with D uncertain. Trimming pared 1 base from V and 1 base from J, leaving 7 bases between. Germline loops: CDR1 LNHDA, CDR2 SQIVND (reference sequence). The CDR3 runs to 14 residues. CDR3 residues: CASSIANFQETQYF. The CDR3 DNA sequence: TGTGCCAGTAGTATAGCCAACTTCCAAGAGACCCAGTACTTC. Combining the CDR3 with reference TRBV19 and TRBJ2-5 gives the whole variable domain DGGITQSPKYLFRKEGQNVTLSCEQNLNHDAMYWYRQDPGQGLRLIYYSQIVNDFQKGDIAEGYSVSREKKESFPLTVTSAQKNPTAFYLCASSIANFQETQYFGPGTRLLVL.

This clone came up once. The chain carries TRBV10-3 and TRBJ2-1; 8 bases match TRBD2. V dropped 4 bases and J dropped 4; count of bases not matched to a gene: 6. There are 15 residues in the CDR3. The germline gives CDR1 ENHRY, CDR2 SYGVKD. The CDR3 DNA is TGTGCCATCAGTGCCGGGGGGGCCGTGTACAATGAGCAGTTCTTC. It encodes CAISAGGAVYNEQFF.

The rearrangement joins TRBV15 to TRBJ1-3, with TRBD1 identical over 8 bases. The CDR3 extends over 18 amino acids. Germline V gene data show CDR1 as LNHNV and CDR2 as YYDKDF (reference sequence). V was pared by 0 bases and J by 0 bases, with 7 bases of the junction left unmatched. CDR3: CATSRDRQGQSSGNTIYF. The CDR3 bases are TGTGCCACCAGCAGAGACCGACAGGGGCAAAGCTCTGGAAACACCATATATTTT.

The rearrangement links TRBV10-3 to TRBJ2-5; TRBD1 matches 8 bases. CDR3 length equals 14 residues. Losses at the gene ends were 0 bases for V and 5 bases for J; bases not matched to a gene: 2. CDR1 is ENHRY, CDR2 SYGVKD, per germline. The CDR3 DNA is TGTGCCATCAGTGAGTCCCAGGGGGCCGAGACCCAGTACTTC. This encodes CAISESQGAETQYF.

V and J are TRBV6-2 or TRBV6-3 and TRBJ1-1; a possible D gene is TRBD1 (5 bases). Germline V CDR1 and CDR2: MNHEY, SVGEGT. The CDR3 extends over 13 amino acids. Trimming left V 2 bases short and J 7 bases short, with 11 bases between. The CDR3 sequence is CASSYRGLLEAFF. The CDR3, as DNA: TGTGCCAGCAGTTACAGGGGCCTGCTTGAAGCTTTCTTT.

The chain combines TRBV28 with TRBJ1-2; 11 bases match TRBD1. Trimming at V came to 6 bases and at J to 8 bases, leaving 11 bases not matched to a gene. CDR3 length: 15 amino acids. The germline V gene encodes CDR1 MDHEN and CDR2 SYDVKM. The DNA for the CDR3 is TGTGCCAGCAGCCCTTTTGGACAGGGGGCTCTAGGCTACACCTTC. This encodes CASSPFGQGALGYTF.

This clone was seen just once. This sequence joins TRBV9 and TRBJ1-1, with D possibly matching TRBD1 (5 bases). V was cut by 0 bases and J by 1 base, with 10 bases left in between. From germline, CDR1 is SGDLS and CDR2 YYNGEE. The CDR3 totals 15 residues. CDR3 region: CASSVVGTGNTEAFF. As DNA, the CDR3 is TGTGCCAGCAGCGTAGTAGGGACTGGGAACACTGAAGCTTTCTTT.

This clone was detected a few times. Different DNA sequences within this sample yield the same CDR3. The chain joins TRBV12-3 or TRBV12-4 to TRBJ1-2; possible D gene TRBD1, 6 bases. This CDR3 has 13 residues. V dropped 4 bases and J dropped 5 bases, with 11 bases sitting between them. The CDR3 protein is CASSSGTPYGYTF. The CDR3 DNA reads as TGTGCCAGCAGTTCTGGGACACCTTATGGCTACACCTTC.

CDR3 nucleotide sequence: TGTGCCAGCAGCCAAGCTTTCGGGCAGGGAGAGACCCAGTACTTC. Amino acid sequence: CASSQAFGQGETQYF. J is TRBJ2-5 and V is TRBV3-1 (or the pseudogene TRBV3-2), with a weak D call TRBD1 (5 bases). Germline CDR1 LGHDT, CDR2 YNNKEL (reference sequence). Trimming removed 1 base from V and 4 bases from J, with 13 bases in between. The CDR3 runs 15 residues.

This rearrangement joins TRBV5-5 to TRBJ2-2; 10 bases are shared with TRBD2. The CDR3 sequence is 14 residues long. Germline assignment: CDR1 SGHKS and CDR2 YYEKEE (reference sequence). V dropped 4 bases and J dropped 6; count of bases not matched to a gene: 3. DNA of the CDR3: TGTGCCAGCAGCCTTGGACTAGCGGCCGGGGAGCTGTTTTTT. Encoded protein: CASSLGLAAGELFF. The full variable domain, completed using reference TRBV5-5 and TRBJ2-2, is DAGVTQSPTHLIKTRGQQVTLRCSPISGHKSVSWYQQVLGQGPQFIFQYYEKEERGRGNFPDRFSARQFPNYSSELNVNALLLGDSALYLCASSLGLAAGELFFGEGSRLTVL.

This chain links TRBV3-1 (or the pseudogene TRBV3-2) with TRBJ1-2, with 8 positions matching TRBD1. The germline V gene encodes CDR1 LGHDT and CDR2 YNNKEL (reference sequence). Trimming took 1 base from V and 5 from J; bases not matched to a gene: 3. The length of the CDR3 is 14 residues. The CDR3 DNA sequence: TGTGCCAGCAGCCAAGCAAACAGGGGGTATGGCTACACCTTC. Protein: CASSQANRGYGYTF.

V and J are TRBV12-3 or TRBV12-4 and TRBJ2-7; D is unclear. V lost 4 bases and J lost 3, with 4 bases in between. This CDR3 is 11 amino acids long. CDR3: CASSSYYEQYF. CDR3 sequence (DNA): TGTGCCAGCAGTTCCTACTACGAGCAGTACTTC.

This chain links TRBV3-1 (or the pseudogene TRBV3-2) with TRBJ2-7; 8 nucleotides line up with TRBD1. Germline-derived CDR1 and CDR2 are LGHDT and YNNKEL (reference sequence). There are 14 residues in the CDR3. J lost 2 bases, V lost 4 bases, and 4 bases had no gene match. The CDR3 loop is CASSPGTGTYEQYF. The CDR3 DNA follows: TGTGCCAGCAGCCCTGGGACAGGAACCTACGAGCAGTACTTC.